The rows below give T cell receptor beta chains drawn from one sample of a study of T-cell memory formation after mild COVID-19. TCRdb processed the 5' RACE reads anew with MiXCR; each CDR3 protein has one entry. The sample lists about 130,000 distinct CDR3 sequences; 5% to 6.5% were seen once. The sequenced material came from PBMCs or a T cell subset sorted from them (not recorded which). Receptor source: an adult woman who had mild COVID-19 (a few samples of this study predate the infection). Cell type and time point are not known. CDR3s include the opening cysteine and the closing phenylalanine or tryptophan. The order of the fields is CDR3 DNA, CDR3 protein, J gene, clone size, V gene, D gene. D genes are given only for firm matches. Clone size is shown for a subset of rows, as once, few, many or a class of expanded clone.

cdr3_nt: TGTGCCAGCAGCCAAGATCTGGGGCTAGCGGCGCGCAATGAGCAGTTCTTC
cdr3_aa: CASSQDLGLAARNEQFF
j_call: TRBJ2-1
clone_size: -
v_call: TRBV14
d_call: TRBD2

cdr3_nt: TGCAGTGCTAGTCCGGGATCGAACGACAATGAGCAGTTCTTC
cdr3_aa: CSASPGSNDNEQFF
j_call: TRBJ2-1
clone_size: -
v_call: TRBV20-1
d_call: -

cdr3_nt: TGTGCCAGCAGCAAAGGATTTCTGGGGGCCGAAAACAATGAGCAGTTCTTC
cdr3_aa: CASSKGFLGAENNEQFF
j_call: TRBJ2-1
clone_size: many
v_call: TRBV21-1
d_call: -

cdr3_nt: TGCGCCAGCAGCGCGGACACGGGGGTCTACAATGAGCAGTTCTTC
cdr3_aa: CASSADTGVYNEQFF
j_call: TRBJ2-1
clone_size: few
v_call: TRBV5-1
d_call: -

cdr3_nt: TGCAGTGCTAGTCTAGCGGGAGCAGATACGCAGTATTTT
cdr3_aa: CSASLAGADTQYF
j_call: TRBJ2-3
clone_size: -
v_call: TRBV20-1
d_call: TRBD2

cdr3_nt: TGTGCCAGCAGTTTTCAGCCCTCGGCTACCAAATTC
cdr3_aa: CASSFQPSATKF
j_call: TRBJ1-2
clone_size: few
v_call: TRBV12-3/TRBV12-4
d_call: -

cdr3_nt: TGCGCCAGCCGGAATGCGGGCGGCTATGGCTACACCTTC
cdr3_aa: CASRNAGGYGYTF
j_call: TRBJ1-2
clone_size: few
v_call: TRBV4-3
d_call: -

cdr3_nt: TGTGCCTGGGTTCACAGGGGGCTGTCAGATACGCAGTATTTT
cdr3_aa: CAWVHRGLSDTQYF
j_call: TRBJ2-3
clone_size: few
v_call: TRBV30
d_call: TRBD1

cdr3_nt: TGTGCCAGCAGTACTACCTCGGGGGGGTGGTCCTACGAGCAGTACTTC
cdr3_aa: CASSTTSGGWSYEQYF
j_call: TRBJ2-7
clone_size: many
v_call: TRBV7-6
d_call: TRBD2

cdr3_nt: TGTGCCAGCAGTCGCGCCTGGACTAGCGGGAGCACAGATACGCAGTATTTT
cdr3_aa: CASSRAWTSGSTDTQYF
j_call: TRBJ2-3
clone_size: -
v_call: TRBV7-2
d_call: TRBD2

cdr3_nt: TGTGCCAGCAGTTACCTAGCGGGAGATAATGAGCAGTTCTTC
cdr3_aa: CASSYLAGDNEQFF
j_call: TRBJ2-1
clone_size: -
v_call: TRBV6-2/TRBV6-3
d_call: TRBD2

cdr3_nt: TGTGCCAGCAGCCCTCGAATCGGGACTAGGGGACACACCGGGGAGCTGTTTTTT
cdr3_aa: CASSPRIGTRGHTGELFF
j_call: TRBJ2-2
clone_size: many
v_call: TRBV9
d_call: TRBD2

cdr3_nt: TGCAGTGCTAGGATGAGACTAGCGGGGAACACCGGGGAGCTGTTTTTT
cdr3_aa: CSARMRLAGNTGELFF
j_call: TRBJ2-2
clone_size: many
v_call: TRBV20-1
d_call: TRBD2

cdr3_nt: TGTGCCAGCAGCGGACAGGGTCTGGTTTCTGGGGCCAACGTCCTGACTTTC
cdr3_aa: CASSGQGLVSGANVLTF
j_call: TRBJ2-6
clone_size: -
v_call: TRBV9
d_call: TRBD1

cdr3_nt: TGCGCCAGCAGCTCCCAGGGCCTTTCGTGGGCAGATACGCAGTATTTT
cdr3_aa: CASSSQGLSWADTQYF
j_call: TRBJ2-3
clone_size: few
v_call: TRBV5-1
d_call: -

cdr3_nt: TGTGCCAGCAGCGCAACGAACAGAGGGACCGACACCGGGGAGCTGTTTTTT
cdr3_aa: CASSATNRGTDTGELFF
j_call: TRBJ2-2
clone_size: few
v_call: TRBV7-3
d_call: -

cdr3_nt: TGTGCCAGCAGCAAAGCTCCGGGACCACCTACTGGGGCCAACGTCCTGACTTTC
cdr3_aa: CASSKAPGPPTGANVLTF
j_call: TRBJ2-6
clone_size: few
v_call: TRBV7-2
d_call: -

cdr3_nt: TGCGCCAGCAGCTTGGGGCCTCAGAGCGCCCTATACAATGAGCAGTTCTTC
cdr3_aa: CASSLGPQSALYNEQFF
j_call: TRBJ2-1
clone_size: many
v_call: TRBV5-1
d_call: -

cdr3_nt: TGTGCCAGCAGTTTGGAGACCTGGGGTGAAAAACTGTTTTTT
cdr3_aa: CASSLETWGEKLFF
j_call: TRBJ1-4
clone_size: few
v_call: TRBV12-3/TRBV12-4
d_call: -

cdr3_nt: TGTGCCAGCAGCCCAGGGACACAGGGAAGCGGCTACACCTTC
cdr3_aa: CASSPGTQGSGYTF
j_call: TRBJ1-2
clone_size: many
v_call: TRBV5-6
d_call: -

cdr3_nt: TGTGCCAGCAGCTTAGATGGTCTAGCGGGTGCAAATGAGCAGTTCTTC
cdr3_aa: CASSLDGLAGANEQFF
j_call: TRBJ2-1
clone_size: few
v_call: TRBV7-2
d_call: TRBD2

cdr3_nt: TGTGCCAGCAGCGTGGGCGGGGCTGAAGAGACCCAGTACTTC
cdr3_aa: CASSVGGAEETQYF
j_call: TRBJ2-5
clone_size: -
v_call: TRBV9
d_call: -

cdr3_nt: TGTGCCAGCAGCGTAGGTAGTTCTAGCTCTGGAAACACCATATATTTT
cdr3_aa: CASSVGSSSSGNTIYF
j_call: TRBJ1-3
clone_size: few
v_call: TRBV4-2
d_call: -

cdr3_nt: TGCGCCAGCAGCTTGTCCAGACGGACAGACACTGAAGCTTTCTTT
cdr3_aa: CASSLSRRTDTEAFF
j_call: TRBJ1-1
clone_size: many
v_call: TRBV5-1
d_call: -

cdr3_nt: TGCGCCAGCAGCTTGGGGACAGGGGGTCAAGAGACCCAGTACTTC
cdr3_aa: CASSLGTGGQETQYF
j_call: TRBJ2-5
clone_size: few
v_call: TRBV5-1
d_call: TRBD1

cdr3_nt: TGTGCCAGCAGCCCTCTACTGGGTAGCGGGGGAAGGCAAGAGACCCAGTACTTC
cdr3_aa: CASSPLLGSGGRQETQYF
j_call: TRBJ2-5
clone_size: few
v_call: TRBV14
d_call: TRBD2

cdr3_nt: TGTGCCAGCAGTATAGAAGAGACCCAGTACTTC
cdr3_aa: CASSIEETQYF
j_call: TRBJ2-5
clone_size: -
v_call: TRBV2
d_call: -

cdr3_nt: TGCGCCAGCAGTTGGCTTGATACTGGGGGGAACACTGAAGCTTTCTTT
cdr3_aa: CASSWLDTGGNTEAFF
j_call: TRBJ1-1
clone_size: few
v_call: TRBV5-1
d_call: -

cdr3_nt: TGTGCCAGCAGTTGGGGGGGGCCGGCAGCCAATCAGCCCCAGCATTTT
cdr3_aa: CASSWGGPAANQPQHF
j_call: TRBJ1-5
clone_size: -
v_call: TRBV12-3/TRBV12-4
d_call: -

cdr3_nt: TGTGCCAGCAGCTTACGTAGTGGGGCAGGAAAAAACATTCAGTACTTC
cdr3_aa: CASSLRSGAGKNIQYF
j_call: TRBJ2-4
clone_size: -
v_call: TRBV7-2
d_call: -

cdr3_nt: TGTGCCATCAGTGAAGGAACTAGCGGGAGAGGAGGGACCCAGTACTTC
cdr3_aa: CAISEGTSGRGGTQYF
j_call: TRBJ2-5
clone_size: -
v_call: TRBV10-3
d_call: TRBD2

cdr3_nt: TGTGCCTGGAGTGGGACGGGGAACTACGAGCAGTACTTC
cdr3_aa: CAWSGTGNYEQYF
j_call: TRBJ2-7
clone_size: -
v_call: TRBV30
d_call: -

cdr3_nt: TGTGCCAGCAGCTTGGTCTATGGGGGCGGAGAAGCTTTCTTT
cdr3_aa: CASSLVYGGGEAFF
j_call: TRBJ1-1
clone_size: -
v_call: TRBV5-6
d_call: -

cdr3_nt: TGTGCCAGCTCACCACCAATGGGACAGGGGGGCGAGCAGTACTTC
cdr3_aa: CASSPPMGQGGEQYF
j_call: TRBJ2-7
clone_size: -
v_call: TRBV18
d_call: TRBD1

cdr3_nt: TGTGCCAGCAGTTCCGGGTTAGGCCTACAGGGTAGGCGGGAGACCCAGTACTTC
cdr3_aa: CASSSGLGLQGRRETQYF
j_call: TRBJ2-5
clone_size: -
v_call: TRBV12-3/TRBV12-4
d_call: -

cdr3_nt: TGTGCCAGCAGCTCTCCCAGCGAGACCCAGTACTTC
cdr3_aa: CASSSPSETQYF
j_call: TRBJ2-5
clone_size: -
v_call: TRBV7-9
d_call: -

cdr3_nt: TGCAGCGTTGTGCGGACTGAAGCTTTCTTT
cdr3_aa: CSVVRTEAFF
j_call: TRBJ1-1
clone_size: -
v_call: TRBV29-1
d_call: -

cdr3_nt: TGTGCCAGCAGCGCAACTAGCGGGGCCTACAATGAGCAGTTCTTC
cdr3_aa: CASSATSGAYNEQFF
j_call: TRBJ2-1
clone_size: many
v_call: TRBV5-5
d_call: TRBD2

cdr3_nt: TGTGCCACCAGCCGCCGGGACACCAACACTGAAGCTTTCTTT
cdr3_aa: CATSRRDTNTEAFF
j_call: TRBJ1-1
clone_size: many
v_call: TRBV15
d_call: -

cdr3_nt: TGCAGCGTTGTACCGCTGGCTGGGGCCAACGTCCTGACTTTC
cdr3_aa: CSVVPLAGANVLTF
j_call: TRBJ2-6
clone_size: many
v_call: TRBV29-1
d_call: -

cdr3_nt: TGTGCCAGCATGTGGGGGACAGATACGCAGTATTTT
cdr3_aa: CASMWGTDTQYF
j_call: TRBJ2-3
clone_size: -
v_call: TRBV12-3/TRBV12-4
d_call: -

cdr3_nt: TGCGCCAGCAGCCCCTATTCCGGGGGGCCCCAGTACTTC
cdr3_aa: CASSPYSGGPQYF
j_call: TRBJ2-7
clone_size: many
v_call: TRBV4-3
d_call: -

cdr3_nt: TGTGCCACCAGCAGAGATTTTAGCGGGGAAGAGACCCAGTACTTC
cdr3_aa: CATSRDFSGEETQYF
j_call: TRBJ2-5
clone_size: -
v_call: TRBV15
d_call: TRBD2

cdr3_nt: TGTGCCATCAGTGACTCCAATGAGCAGTTCTTC
cdr3_aa: CAISDSNEQFF
j_call: TRBJ2-1
clone_size: -
v_call: TRBV10-3
d_call: -

cdr3_nt: TGTGCCAGCATGGAGCACGGCAATCAGCCCCAGCATTTT
cdr3_aa: CASMEHGNQPQHF
j_call: TRBJ1-5
clone_size: -
v_call: TRBV6-6
d_call: -

cdr3_nt: TGTGCCAGCAGCTTAGCTCCGGGAGTCTATCAGTTCTTC
cdr3_aa: CASSLAPGVYQFF
j_call: TRBJ2-1
clone_size: many
v_call: TRBV7-8
d_call: -

cdr3_nt: TGTGCCAGCAGATCGGGACTAGCGGGAGGGAATGAGCAGTTCTTC
cdr3_aa: CASRSGLAGGNEQFF
j_call: TRBJ2-1
clone_size: -
v_call: TRBV7-2
d_call: TRBD2

cdr3_nt: TGTGCCAGCAGCTTAGTCGGGCCCTCCAATGAGCAGTTCTTC
cdr3_aa: CASSLVGPSNEQFF
j_call: TRBJ2-1
clone_size: -
v_call: TRBV7-9
d_call: -

cdr3_nt: TGTGCCAGCAGTGGTAAGACAGGGTGGATTGATGGCTACACCTTC
cdr3_aa: CASSGKTGWIDGYTF
j_call: TRBJ1-2
clone_size: -
v_call: TRBV6-1
d_call: TRBD1